This is a list of T cell receptor beta chains from one sample in a study of Graves' ophthalmopathy and Graves' hyperthyroidism. One entry per CDR3 protein, called by TCRdb with MiXCR from the multiplex PCR reads. The table shows 500,000 to 700,000 distinct CDR3 sequences, with less than 45% occurring only once. The sequenced sample was peripheral blood or thyroid tissue (not recorded which). Receptor source: an adult man with Graves' hyperthyroidism. Each CDR3 is given with its conserved first and last residue. The D gene is left open where the match is weak. Part of the rows lack a size; the others show once, few, many or a class for expanded clones.

D gene	V gene	clone size	J gene	CDR3 DNA	CDR3 protein
TRBD1	TRBV29-1	.	TRBJ1-1	TGCAGCTTGTTCCGGGACAGGAACACTGAAGCTTTCTTT	CSLFRDRNTEAFF
.	TRBV12-3/TRBV12-4	many	TRBJ1-3	TGTGCCAGCAGTTTAGGAGGGGGAGCTGGAAACACCATATATTTT	CASSLGGGAGNTIYF
.	TRBV3-1	.	TRBJ1-6	TGTGCCAGCAGCCAAACGGTATCGAGCGACAGAAATTCACCCCTCCACTTT	CASSQTVSSDRNSPLHF
.	TRBV19	many	TRBJ1-1	TGTGCCAGTAGTGAGCTAGACACTGAAGCTTTCTTT	CASSELDTEAFF
.	TRBV12-3/TRBV12-4	.	TRBJ1-1	TGTGCCAGCAGTTTAGGGGGGGGTGTCTTTAACACTGAAGCTTTCTTT	CASSLGGGVFNTEAFF
TRBD1	TRBV7-8	.	TRBJ1-2	TGTGCCAGCAGCGCTCCGGGACAGGGGCCTTCCTATGGCTACACCTTC	CASSAPGQGPSYGYTF
TRBD1	TRBV11-3	.	TRBJ1-6	TGTGCCAGCATCCGGGGGACAGGGGCGAATAATTCACCCCTCCACTTT	CASIRGTGANNSPLHF
TRBD1	TRBV7-9	.	TRBJ2-7	TGTGCCAGCAGCTTAGTCGGGACAGGGCCCCTTGAGCAGTACTTC	CASSLVGTGPLEQYF
.	TRBV25-1	.	TRBJ2-7	TGTGCCAGCGGTTTTGGTGATCATGGGGAGCAGTACTTC	CASGFGDHGEQYF
.	TRBV2	many	TRBJ2-7	TGTGCCAGCAGTGTGGGGGATCTCTCCTACGAGCAGTACTTC	CASSVGDLSYEQYF
TRBD1	TRBV12-3/TRBV12-4	few	TRBJ2-5	TGTGCCAGCAGTTCCCGGACAGGGGAAGGGCCAGAGACCCAGTACTTC	CASSSRTGEGPETQYF
.	TRBV4-1	.	TRBJ1-5	TGCGCCAGCAGCCAAGAGGATATTAGCAATCAGCCCCAGCATTTT	CASSQEDISNQPQHF
.	TRBV7-9	few	TRBJ2-2	TGTGCCAGCAGCCTGACTAGTCCGAACACCGGGGAGCTGTTTTTT	CASSLTSPNTGELFF
.	TRBV12-3/TRBV12-4	few	TRBJ1-5	TGTGCCAGCAGTTTTTATGGTCCCAGATATAGCAATCAGCCCCAGCATTTT	CASSFYGPRYSNQPQHF
.	TRBV20-1	many	TRBJ1-2	TGCAGTGCTAGTGACACCGCTCTCTATGGCTACACCTTC	CSASDTALYGYTF
.	TRBV3-1	.	TRBJ1-5	TGTGCCAGGGGAAGTCCCAATCAGCCCCAGCATTTT	CARGSPNQPQHF
TRBD2	TRBV29-1	.	TRBJ2-1	TGCAGCGCAGGGACTAGCGGGGGGGCATCAGACCAGTTCTTC	CSAGTSGGASDQFF
TRBD1	TRBV20-1	.	TRBJ2-7	TGCAGTGCCAGCAGTCCGACAGGGGGCTACGAGCAGTACTTC	CSASSPTGGYEQYF
.	TRBV4-1	many	TRBJ1-2	TGCGCCAGCAGCCATGGACAACCTACTAACTATGGCTACACCTTC	CASSHGQPTNYGYTF
TRBD1	TRBV12-3/TRBV12-4	many	TRBJ2-5	TGTGCCAGCAGACAACCGGGACAGGGGACGGAGACCCAGTACTTC	CASRQPGQGTETQYF
.	TRBV29-1	.	TRBJ2-7	TGCAGCTTGGTCAAGGGGTCCTACGAGCAGTACTTC	CSLVKGSYEQYF
TRBD1	TRBV2	.	TRBJ2-7	TGTGCCAGCAGCTCGGGACAGGGGGCGCGATCCTACGAGCAGTACTTC	CASSSGQGARSYEQYF
TRBD2	TRBV7-2	few	TRBJ2-3	TGTGCCAGCAGCGTCACTAGCGGGAGCACAGATACGCAGTATTTT	CASSVTSGSTDTQYF
.	TRBV7-9	.	TRBJ2-7	TGTGCCAGCAGTTTAAGGGAGACAGGTCTCTACGAGCAGTACTTC	CASSLRETGLYEQYF
.	TRBV6-5	few	TRBJ2-2	TGTGCCAGCAGTTCAAGGACGAACACCGGGGAGCTGTTTTTT	CASSSRTNTGELFF
TRBD1	TRBV30	few	TRBJ2-5	TGTGCCTGGAGTTTGGGGACAGAGCAAGAGACCCAGTACTTC	CAWSLGTEQETQYF
.	TRBV7-9	many	TRBJ1-1	TGTGCCAGCAGCTTAGCCGTGACTGAAGCTTTCTTT	CASSLAVTEAFF
TRBD1	TRBV12-3/TRBV12-4	.	TRBJ2-7	TGTGCCAGCAGCTCGTTACCCACAGGGACAGGGCTCTACGAGCAGTACTTC	CASSSLPTGTGLYEQYF
.	TRBV7-9	many	TRBJ2-7	TGTGCCAGCAGCTTAGAGGGGGGCGGGCACTACGAGCAGTACTTC	CASSLEGGGHYEQYF
.	TRBV30	few	TRBJ1-1	TGTGCCTGGAGTCTTCCGGGGAACGAAGCTTTCTTT	CAWSLPGNEAFF
TRBD1	TRBV5-1	.	TRBJ2-3	TGCGCCAGCAGCTTGGAGGGGGCAGGGAGAGATACGCAGTATTTT	CASSLEGAGRDTQYF
.	TRBV5-5	.	TRBJ2-3	TGTGCCAGCAGCTTGGTTGGGGGGCTTTCAGATACGCAGTATTTT	CASSLVGGLSDTQYF
TRBD1	TRBV10-3	.	TRBJ2-5	TGTGCCATCAGGATGGACAGGGGGTTAGGGGAGACCCAGTACTTC	CAIRMDRGLGETQYF
.	TRBV24-1	.	TRBJ2-2	TGTGCCACCAGTGGAGGGGGATCCGGGGAGCTGTTTTTT	CATSGGGSGELFF
.	TRBV12-3/TRBV12-4	many	TRBJ1-5	TGTGCCAGCAGTTTTCAGGGGCATCAGCCCCAGCATTTT	CASSFQGHQPQHF
.	TRBV5-4	.	TRBJ2-6	TGTGCCAGCAGCTTGGGGGTGGCCAACGTCCTGACTTTC	CASSLGVANVLTF
.	TRBV15	.	TRBJ2-5	TGTGCCACCAGCAGAAACCCGGGAAGGGAGACCCAGTACTTC	CATSRNPGRETQYF
.	TRBV9	many	TRBJ1-1	TGTGCCAGCAATAAAGGCCAGCCTAACACTGAAGCTTTCTTT	CASNKGQPNTEAFF
TRBD1	TRBV25-1	.	TRBJ1-5	TGTGCCAGCAGTGGACGGACAGGGCGCAATCAGCCCCAGCATTTT	CASSGRTGRNQPQHF
TRBD1	TRBV10-3	many	TRBJ1-3	TGTGCCGGAGAGGGACAGGGGAACACCATATATTTT	CAGEGQGNTIYF
.	TRBV5-4	few	TRBJ2-3	TGTGCCAGCAGCTTGGCGGGGCGAGTGGCAGATACGCAGTATTTT	CASSLAGRVADTQYF
.	TRBV4-1	many	TRBJ1-6	TGCGCCAGCAGCCAAGAGGCAGGGCTAAGCGTTTCACCCCTCCACTTT	CASSQEAGLSVSPLHF
.	TRBV29-1	.	TRBJ2-7	TGCAGCGTCCCGACGTCCGGGAGTTCTTGGCAGTACTTC	CSVPTSGSSWQYF
.	TRBV14	many	TRBJ1-2	TGTGCCAGCAGCCACGGGACATATTGGGGCTACACCTTC	CASSHGTYWGYTF
TRBD2	TRBV7-8	.	TRBJ2-5	TGTGCCAGCAGCTGGGTAGCGGGGGGGCGTGAGACCCAGTACTTC	CASSWVAGGRETQYF